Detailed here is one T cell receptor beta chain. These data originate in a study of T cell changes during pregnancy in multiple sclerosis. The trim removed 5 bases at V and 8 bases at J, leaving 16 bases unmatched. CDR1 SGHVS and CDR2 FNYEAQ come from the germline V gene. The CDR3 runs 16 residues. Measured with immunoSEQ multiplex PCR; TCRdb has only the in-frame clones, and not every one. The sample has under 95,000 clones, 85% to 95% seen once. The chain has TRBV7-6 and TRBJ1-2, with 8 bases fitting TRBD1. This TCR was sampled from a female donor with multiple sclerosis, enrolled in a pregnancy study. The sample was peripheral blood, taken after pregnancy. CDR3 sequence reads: CASSLTLGQGGSGYTF. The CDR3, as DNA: TGTGCCAGCAGCCTCACGCTCGGACAGGGAGGTAGCGGCTACACCTTC.